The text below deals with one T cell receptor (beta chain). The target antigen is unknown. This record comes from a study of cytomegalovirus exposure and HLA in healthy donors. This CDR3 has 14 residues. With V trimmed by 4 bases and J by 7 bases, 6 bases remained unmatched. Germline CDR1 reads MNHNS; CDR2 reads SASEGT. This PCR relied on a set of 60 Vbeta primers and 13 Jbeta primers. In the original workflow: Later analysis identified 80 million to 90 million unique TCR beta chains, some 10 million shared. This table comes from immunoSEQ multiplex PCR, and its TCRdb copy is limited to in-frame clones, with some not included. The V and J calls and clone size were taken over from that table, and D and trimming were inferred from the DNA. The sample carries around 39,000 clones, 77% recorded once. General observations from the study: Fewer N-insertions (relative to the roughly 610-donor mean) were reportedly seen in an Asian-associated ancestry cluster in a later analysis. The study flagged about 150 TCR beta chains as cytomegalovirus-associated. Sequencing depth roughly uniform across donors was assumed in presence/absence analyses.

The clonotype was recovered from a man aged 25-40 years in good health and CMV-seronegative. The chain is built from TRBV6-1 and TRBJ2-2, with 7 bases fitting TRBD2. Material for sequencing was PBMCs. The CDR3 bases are TGTGCCAGCAGTGGGGGCGGGAGAATCGGGGAGCTGTTTTTT. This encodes CASSGGGRIGELFF.